This T cell receptor beta chain was recovered during a study of T cells in tumors and immune-related adverse events (dated by TCRdb to the early 2020s). Inclusive of the bounding cysteine and phenylalanine, the CDR3 is 16 residues long. Only the CDR3 DNA stays, 48 bases, in frame from base 1. The V end loses 1 base and the J end loses 6 bases, and a stretch of 18 bases separates them. The CDR1 and CDR2 encoded by the germline V gene are SGHDN and FVKESK. What the treatment or condition label conveys for this sample: nivolumab (PD-1 blockade) given before sampling. The DNeasy Blood and Tissue Kit was used to extract DNA from formalin-fixed paraffin-embedded specimens. The TCR beta locus was amplified and sequenced with the immunoSEQ assay, yielding bulk TCR Vbeta CDR3 data. On the study's bioinformatics: CDR3s were excluded if they were non-productive, were shorter than 7 amino acids, or did not start with C or end with F/W. Analysis was restricted to specimens with at least 1000 reads, and clonotypes were defined at the amino acid level. To compute clonality, Pielou's evenness was subtracted from 1. Library sizes were equalized by abundance-weighted random subsampling with replacement, which was repeated 100 times so that 95% confidence intervals could be reported. Repertoire overlap was quantified with the Morisita overlap index, and the top 40 clones per specimen were checked for overlap with the irAE. The source is immuneACCESS, and TCRdb retained only in-frame sequences with V and J called. Part of the clones is not carried over; for the studies checked, unresolved V genes explain less than half of this, and the remainder is unexplained. Clone size and the V and J calls come from that table; the DNA yielded D and trimming. The sample contains 20,000 to 25,000 clones, around nine tenths of them found a single time. In total, the top ten clones hold approximately 1.4% of the sample.

About this clone itself: Its antigen is not yet known. No base quality information exists; no much larger clone differs at one position.

The clonotype comes from a female donor with metastatic renal cell carcinoma. The sample here was lymph node tissue, taken from a patient treated with anti-PD-1 therapy. The V and J genes are TRBV14 and TRBJ1-1; the D gene lacks a confident call. The CDR3 is CASSQVQGGPVSEAFF. The nucleotide sequence is TGTGCCAGCAGCCAAGTGCAAGGCGGCCCCGTATCTGAAGCTTTCTTT.